A selection of T cell receptor beta chains follows, all from one sample in a study of T-cell reconstitution after alpha-beta-depleted transplantation in children. Each CDR3 protein gets one entry after TCRdb re-called the PCR reads with MiXCR. The sample records fewer than 550,000 distinct CDR3 sequences, approximately 10% being singletons. This sample comprised PBMCs, mostly from graft donor cells, obtained 180 days after TCRalphabeta/CD19-depleted stem cell transplant. The receptors originated from a female patient aged 2-9 years who had a stem cell transplant for aplastic anemia, so the T cells may come from the graft donor. Both conserved end residues are part of each CDR3. The order of the fields is D gene, clone size, V gene, J gene, CDR3 protein, CDR3 DNA. D genes are given only for firm matches. Size tells how often a clone was seen (once, few, many) or the class of an expanded clone, and some rows leave it out.

TRBD1	-	TRBV12-3/TRBV12-4	TRBJ2-7	CASSWDSWGYEQYF	TGTGCCAGCAGTTGGGACAGTTGGGGCTACGAGCAGTACTTC
TRBD1	many	TRBV12-3/TRBV12-4	TRBJ1-1	CASRNSPGQGNTEAFF	TGTGCCAGCAGAAACTCACCGGGACAGGGGAACACTGAAGCTTTCTTT
TRBD2	-	TRBV5-5	TRBJ2-7	CASSLGLAELSYEQYF	TGTGCCAGCAGCTTGGGGCTAGCGGAACTCTCCTACGAGCAGTACTTC
TRBD1	-	TRBV12-3/TRBV12-4	TRBJ2-2	CASRTGRELNTGELFF	TGTGCCAGCAGGACAGGGAGAGAGTTGAACACCGGGGAGCTGTTTTTT
-	once	TRBV7-8	TRBJ2-2	CASSTSIGLWQNTGELFF	TGTGCCAGCAGCACCTCCATCGGCCTATGGCAGAACACCGGGGAGCTGTTTTTT
TRBD1	-	TRBV7-8	TRBJ1-1	CASRGQVNTEAFF	TGTGCCAGCAGAGGACAGGTCAACACTGAAGCTTTCTTT
TRBD2	few	TRBV4-3	TRBJ2-7	CASSQDLLAEIYEQYF	TGCGCCAGCAGCCAAGATCTCCTAGCGGAGATCTACGAGCAGTACTTC
-	-	TRBV18	TRBJ1-2	CASSLERRGSYGYTF	TGTGCCAGCTCACTCGAACGTCGGGGGTCCTATGGCTACACCTTC
TRBD2	-	TRBV18	TRBJ2-1	CAGTSSGSHEQFF	TGTGCCGGAACCTCTAGCGGGAGCCATGAGCAGTTCTTC
-	many	TRBV9	TRBJ2-1	CASSVAGRVHEQFF	TGTGCCAGCAGCGTAGCTGGCAGGGTCCATGAGCAGTTCTTC
TRBD2	few	TRBV5-1	TRBJ2-5	CASSPGLAGGPEGETQYF	TGCGCCAGCAGCCCGGGACTAGCGGGAGGGCCGGAGGGAGAGACCCAGTACTTC
TRBD1	few	TRBV7-9	TRBJ1-2	CASSPTDRTLYGYTF	TGTGCCAGCAGCCCGACGGACAGGACCCTCTATGGCTACACCTTC
TRBD2	few	TRBV6-2/TRBV6-3	TRBJ2-1	CASSAPRGAYNEQFF	TGTGCCAGCAGTGCACCCCGGGGGGCCTACAATGAGCAGTTCTTC
-	-	TRBV7-8	TRBJ2-3	CASSLTSYSTDTQYF	TGTGCCAGCAGCTTAACAAGCTATAGCACAGATACGCAGTATTTT
TRBD2	-	TRBV9	TRBJ2-1	CASSRRRAGDYNEQFF	TGTGCCAGCAGCCGTAGACGAGCGGGAGACTACAATGAGCAGTTCTTC
TRBD2	many	TRBV5-1	TRBJ2-1	CASSLGPSGGANEQFF	TGCGCCAGCAGCTTGGGTCCTAGCGGGGGGGCTAATGAGCAGTTCTTC
-	-	TRBV27	TRBJ2-5	CASSPRTPKGKETQYF	TGTGCCAGCAGTCCCCGGACACCGAAGGGGAAAGAGACCCAGTACTTC
-	few	TRBV7-9	TRBJ1-5	CASSSSGGNQPQHF	TGTGCCAGCAGCTCCTCAGGGGGCAATCAGCCCCAGCATTTT
TRBD1	few	TRBV7-9	TRBJ2-2	CASSQFKGTGDTGELFF	TGTGCCAGCAGCCAATTCAAGGGGACAGGGGACACCGGGGAGCTGTTTTTT